This is a list of T cell receptor beta chains from one sample in a study of blood T cell repertoires in COVID-19. The method was immunoSEQ multiplex PCR; TCRdb's version includes in-frame clones alone and lacks a portion of them. The sample carries about 62,000 clones, around nine tenths recorded once. Sequenced material: peripheral blood. These TCRs come from a man in his 70s with acute or convalescent COVID-19. Both conserved end residues are part of each CDR3. D genes are given only for firm matches. Clone sizes are given selectively: once, few, many, or a class where the clone is expanded.

v_call: TRBV5-4
clone_size: NA
j_call: TRBJ2-7
d_call: NA
cdr3_aa: CASSSTRDSYEQYF
cdr3_nt: TGTGCCAGCAGCTCGACCCGGGACTCCTACGAGCAGTACTTC

v_call: TRBV19
clone_size: NA
j_call: TRBJ2-7
d_call: NA
cdr3_aa: CASSPQGRINEQYF
cdr3_nt: TGTGCCAGTAGTCCCCAGGGTAGGATCAACGAGCAGTACTTC

v_call: TRBV29-1
clone_size: once
j_call: TRBJ1-2
d_call: TRBD1
cdr3_aa: CSVGPGQQPYGYTF
cdr3_nt: TGCAGCGTTGGACCGGGACAGCAGCCCTATGGCTACACCTTC

v_call: TRBV6-1
clone_size: NA
j_call: TRBJ2-2
d_call: NA
cdr3_aa: CASSEAAHQAGELFF
cdr3_nt: TGTGCCAGCAGTGAAGCCGCCCACCAGGCCGGGGAGCTGTTTTTT

v_call: TRBV6-1
clone_size: NA
j_call: TRBJ2-3
d_call: TRBD1
cdr3_aa: CASSETMGQGTDTQYF
cdr3_nt: TGTGCCAGCAGTGAAACAATGGGACAGGGGACAGATACGCAGTATTTT

v_call: TRBV5-1
clone_size: few
j_call: TRBJ1-3
d_call: NA
cdr3_aa: CASSLDRNTIYF
cdr3_nt: TGCGCCAGCAGCTTGGACAGAAACACCATATATTTT

v_call: TRBV12-5
clone_size: NA
j_call: TRBJ2-3
d_call: NA
cdr3_aa: CASGFSVGTQYF
cdr3_nt: TGTGCTAGTGGTTTTAGTGTCGGTACGCAGTATTTT

v_call: TRBV19
clone_size: once
j_call: TRBJ2-1
d_call: NA
cdr3_aa: CASNKLPTYNEQFF
cdr3_nt: TGTGCCAGTAATAAGCTGCCAACCTACAATGAGCAGTTCTTC

v_call: TRBV19
clone_size: NA
j_call: TRBJ1-5
d_call: NA
cdr3_aa: CASSIPGQQPQHF
cdr3_nt: TGTGCCAGTAGTATTCCTGGACAACAGCCCCAGCATTTT

v_call: TRBV5-1
clone_size: NA
j_call: TRBJ2-7
d_call: NA
cdr3_aa: CASSEEYEQYF
cdr3_nt: TGCGCCAGCAGCGAAGAGTACGAGCAGTACTTC

v_call: TRBV18
clone_size: NA
j_call: TRBJ2-5
d_call: NA
cdr3_aa: CASSPRNSQETQYF
cdr3_nt: TGTGCCAGCTCACCACGGAACAGCCAAGAGACCCAGTACTTC

v_call: TRBV28
clone_size: few
j_call: TRBJ2-4
d_call: NA
cdr3_aa: CASTTGGVAKNIQYF
cdr3_nt: TGTGCCAGTACTACAGGGGGGGTTGCCAAAAACATTCAGTACTTC

v_call: TRBV9
clone_size: NA
j_call: TRBJ1-3
d_call: TRBD1
cdr3_aa: CASSETGGSGNTIYF
cdr3_nt: TGTGCCAGCAGCGAGACAGGGGGCTCTGGAAACACCATATATTTT

v_call: TRBV15
clone_size: few
j_call: TRBJ1-2
d_call: NA
cdr3_aa: CATSREGADGYTF
cdr3_nt: TGTGCCACCAGCAGAGAGGGGGCGGATGGCTACACCTTC

v_call: TRBV6-5
clone_size: once
j_call: TRBJ1-2
d_call: NA
cdr3_aa: CASRPGGDRSGYTF
cdr3_nt: TGTGCCAGCAGGCCCGGGGGGGATCGAAGTGGCTACACCTTC

v_call: TRBV10-3
clone_size: NA
j_call: TRBJ1-1
d_call: TRBD1
cdr3_aa: CASRQGAQTEAFF
cdr3_nt: TGTGCCTCCCGACAGGGGGCCCAAACTGAAGCTTTCTTT

v_call: TRBV28
clone_size: NA
j_call: TRBJ1-1
d_call: TRBD1
cdr3_aa: CASSETTGGPFF
cdr3_nt: TGTGCCAGCAGCGAAACGACAGGGGGGCCTTTCTTT

v_call: TRBV6-5
clone_size: NA
j_call: TRBJ1-5
d_call: TRBD1
cdr3_aa: CASEDRVPQPQHF
cdr3_nt: TGTGCCAGCGAGGACAGGGTTCCTCAGCCCCAGCATTTT

v_call: TRBV3-1/TRBV3-2
clone_size: NA
j_call: TRBJ1-1
d_call: TRBD1
cdr3_aa: CASSQDLGRGRKEAFF
cdr3_nt: TGTGCCAGCAGCCAAGATCTTGGCAGGGGGCGAAAGGAAGCTTTCTTT

v_call: TRBV7-9
clone_size: few
j_call: TRBJ1-3
d_call: NA
cdr3_aa: CASTPRGQNSGNTIYF
cdr3_nt: TGTGCCAGCACCCCGCGGGGGCAAAACTCTGGAAACACCATATATTTT

v_call: TRBV15
clone_size: NA
j_call: TRBJ2-5
d_call: NA
cdr3_aa: CATSRDRLVETQYF
cdr3_nt: TGTGCCACCAGCAGAGATAGACTAGTGGAGACCCAGTACTTC

v_call: TRBV9
clone_size: once
j_call: TRBJ2-2
d_call: TRBD2
cdr3_aa: CASSVQAGGPTGELFF
cdr3_nt: TGTGCCAGCAGCGTCCAAGCGGGAGGTCCCACCGGGGAGCTGTTTTTT

v_call: TRBV5-6
clone_size: NA
j_call: TRBJ1-3
d_call: TRBD1
cdr3_aa: CASSPRTGTGNTIYF
cdr3_nt: TGTGCCAGCAGCCCCCGGACAGGGACTGGAAACACCATATATTTT

v_call: TRBV9
clone_size: few
j_call: TRBJ1-1
d_call: TRBD1
cdr3_aa: CASSARQGASSTEAFF
cdr3_nt: TGTGCCAGCAGCGCTCGACAGGGAGCATCGAGTACTGAAGCTTTCTTT

v_call: TRBV6-5
clone_size: NA
j_call: TRBJ2-2
d_call: NA
cdr3_aa: CASTPSGVGGELFF
cdr3_nt: TGTGCCAGCACCCCATCGGGGGTTGGCGGGGAGCTGTTTTTT

v_call: TRBV28
clone_size: NA
j_call: TRBJ1-4
d_call: TRBD1
cdr3_aa: CASRSPGQTDEKLFF
cdr3_nt: TGTGCCAGCAGGAGCCCGGGACAGACTGATGAAAAACTGTTTTTT

v_call: TRBV11-2
clone_size: NA
j_call: TRBJ2-5
d_call: TRBD2
cdr3_aa: CASSRGGIQETQYF
cdr3_nt: TGTGCCAGCAGCCGGGGGGGTATTCAAGAGACCCAGTACTTC

v_call: TRBV2
clone_size: NA
j_call: TRBJ2-7
d_call: TRBD2
cdr3_aa: CASRGSGGAPYEQYF
cdr3_nt: TGTGCCAGCAGAGGGAGCGGGGGGGCCCCCTACGAGCAGTACTTC

v_call: TRBV7-8
clone_size: few
j_call: TRBJ2-2
d_call: TRBD1
cdr3_aa: CASSLSGRGRTGELFF
cdr3_nt: TGTGCCAGCAGCTTAAGCGGCAGGGGGCGAACCGGGGAGCTGTTTTTT

v_call: TRBV7-2
clone_size: NA
j_call: TRBJ2-1
d_call: TRBD2
cdr3_aa: CASSETSGGYNEQFF
cdr3_nt: TGTGCCAGCAGCGAGACTAGCGGGGGGTACAATGAGCAGTTCTTC

v_call: TRBV3-1/TRBV3-2
clone_size: NA
j_call: TRBJ2-3
d_call: TRBD2
cdr3_aa: CATAREGGEVTQYF
cdr3_nt: TGTGCCACTGCTAGGGAGGGTGGGGAGGTTACGCAGTATTTT

v_call: TRBV13
clone_size: few
j_call: TRBJ2-1
d_call: NA
cdr3_aa: CASSPQAGASYNEQFF
cdr3_nt: TGTGCCAGCAGCCCCCAGGCTGGGGCTTCCTACAATGAGCAGTTCTTC

v_call: TRBV27
clone_size: once
j_call: TRBJ2-1
d_call: TRBD2
cdr3_aa: CASSFGLASFNEQFF
cdr3_nt: TGTGCCAGCAGTTTCGGACTAGCTAGTTTCAATGAGCAGTTCTTC

v_call: TRBV5-6
clone_size: NA
j_call: TRBJ1-2
d_call: TRBD1
cdr3_aa: CASSPRQGASGYTF
cdr3_nt: TGTGCCAGCAGCCCTAGACAGGGGGCTTCGGGCTACACCTTC

v_call: TRBV5-1
clone_size: NA
j_call: TRBJ2-7
d_call: NA
cdr3_aa: CASSLALTGNEQYF
cdr3_nt: TGCGCCAGCAGCTTGGCCCTAACAGGGAACGAGCAGTACTTC

v_call: TRBV4-2
clone_size: once
j_call: TRBJ2-3
d_call: TRBD2
cdr3_aa: CASSLDSSGGTDTQYF
cdr3_nt: TGTGCCAGCAGCCTCGATTCTAGCGGGGGAACAGATACGCAGTATTTT

v_call: TRBV6-5
clone_size: NA
j_call: TRBJ1-1
d_call: NA
cdr3_aa: CASRNLGGNTEAFF
cdr3_nt: TGTGCCAGCAGAAACCTTGGCGGGAACACTGAAGCTTTCTTT

v_call: TRBV5-1
clone_size: once
j_call: TRBJ1-1
d_call: NA
cdr3_aa: CASTGGPMNTEAFF
cdr3_nt: TGCGCCAGCACGGGGGGCCCTATGAACACTGAAGCTTTCTTT

v_call: TRBV18
clone_size: NA
j_call: TRBJ2-5
d_call: TRBD2
cdr3_aa: CASHGWEGLYQETQYF
cdr3_nt: TGTGCCAGCCACGGTTGGGAGGGATTGTACCAAGAGACCCAGTACTTC

v_call: TRBV28
clone_size: NA
j_call: TRBJ2-1
d_call: NA
cdr3_aa: CASSRGLGNEQFF
cdr3_nt: TGTGCCAGCAGTAGGGGTTTGGGCAATGAGCAGTTCTTC

v_call: TRBV30
clone_size: NA
j_call: TRBJ1-6
d_call: NA
cdr3_aa: CAWSGSSPLHF
cdr3_nt: TGTGCCTGGAGTGGTTCATCACCCCTCCACTTT